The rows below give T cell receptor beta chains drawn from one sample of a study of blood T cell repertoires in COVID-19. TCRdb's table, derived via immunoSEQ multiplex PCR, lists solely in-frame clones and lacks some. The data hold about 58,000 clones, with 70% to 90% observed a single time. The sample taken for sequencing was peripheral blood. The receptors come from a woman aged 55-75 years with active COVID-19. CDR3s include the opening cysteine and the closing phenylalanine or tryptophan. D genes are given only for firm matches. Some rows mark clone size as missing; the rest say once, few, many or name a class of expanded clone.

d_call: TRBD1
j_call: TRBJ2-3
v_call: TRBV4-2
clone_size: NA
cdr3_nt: TGTGCCAGCAGCGCAGGGGACAGGCGCACAGATACGCAGTATTTT
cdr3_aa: CASSAGDRRTDTQYF

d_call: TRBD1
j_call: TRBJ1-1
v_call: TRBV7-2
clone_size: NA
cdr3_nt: TGTGCCAGCAGCCCCAGGGGGTTGAACACTGAAGCTTTCTTT
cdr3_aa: CASSPRGLNTEAFF

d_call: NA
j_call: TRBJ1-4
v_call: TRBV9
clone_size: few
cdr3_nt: TGTGCCAGCAGCGTAGGACAGATCAATGAAAAACTGTTTTTT
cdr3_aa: CASSVGQINEKLFF

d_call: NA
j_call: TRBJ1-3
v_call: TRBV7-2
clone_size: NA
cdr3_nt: TGTGCCAGCAGCCGTAACGGGGTCTCTGGAAACACCATATATTTT
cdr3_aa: CASSRNGVSGNTIYF

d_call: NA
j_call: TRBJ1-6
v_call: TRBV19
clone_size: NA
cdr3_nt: TGTGCCAGTGGGGGACACGAACATAATTCACCCCTCCACTTT
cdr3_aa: CASGGHEHNSPLHF

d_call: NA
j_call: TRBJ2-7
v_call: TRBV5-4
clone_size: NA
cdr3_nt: TGTGCCAGCAGCACCAGGGGCTACGAGCAGTACTTC
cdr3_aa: CASSTRGYEQYF

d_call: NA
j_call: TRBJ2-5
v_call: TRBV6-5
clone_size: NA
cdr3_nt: TGTGCCAGCGATGGCGGGCCGTACCAAGAGACCCAGTACTTC
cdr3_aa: CASDGGPYQETQYF

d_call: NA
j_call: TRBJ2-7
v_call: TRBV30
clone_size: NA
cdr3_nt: TGTGCCTGGAGTGTGGGGCAGGGAAACGAGCAGTACTTC
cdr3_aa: CAWSVGQGNEQYF

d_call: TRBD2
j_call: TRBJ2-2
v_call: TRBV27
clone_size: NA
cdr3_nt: TGTGCCAGCAGACCCGGGACTAGCGCTTCCACCGGGGAGCTGTTTTTT
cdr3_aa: CASRPGTSASTGELFF

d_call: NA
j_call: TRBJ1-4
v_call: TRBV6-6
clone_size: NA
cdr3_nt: TGTGCCAGCAGCGAGAGAGCAGGGAGGGAAAAACTGTTTTTT
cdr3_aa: CASSERAGREKLFF

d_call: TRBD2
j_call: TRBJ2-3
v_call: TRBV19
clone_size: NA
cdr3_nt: TGTGCCAGTAGTGTCGGGGGGAGCACAGATACGCAGTATTTT
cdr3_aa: CASSVGGSTDTQYF

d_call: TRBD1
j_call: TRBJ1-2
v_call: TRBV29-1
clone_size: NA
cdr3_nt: TGCAGCGTGACAGGGGGCTCGTATGGCTACACCTTC
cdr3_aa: CSVTGGSYGYTF

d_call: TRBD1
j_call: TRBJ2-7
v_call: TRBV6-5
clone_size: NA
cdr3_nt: TGTGCCAGCAGCCACCGGACAGGGGCAGGCGAGCAGTACTTC
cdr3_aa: CASSHRTGAGEQYF